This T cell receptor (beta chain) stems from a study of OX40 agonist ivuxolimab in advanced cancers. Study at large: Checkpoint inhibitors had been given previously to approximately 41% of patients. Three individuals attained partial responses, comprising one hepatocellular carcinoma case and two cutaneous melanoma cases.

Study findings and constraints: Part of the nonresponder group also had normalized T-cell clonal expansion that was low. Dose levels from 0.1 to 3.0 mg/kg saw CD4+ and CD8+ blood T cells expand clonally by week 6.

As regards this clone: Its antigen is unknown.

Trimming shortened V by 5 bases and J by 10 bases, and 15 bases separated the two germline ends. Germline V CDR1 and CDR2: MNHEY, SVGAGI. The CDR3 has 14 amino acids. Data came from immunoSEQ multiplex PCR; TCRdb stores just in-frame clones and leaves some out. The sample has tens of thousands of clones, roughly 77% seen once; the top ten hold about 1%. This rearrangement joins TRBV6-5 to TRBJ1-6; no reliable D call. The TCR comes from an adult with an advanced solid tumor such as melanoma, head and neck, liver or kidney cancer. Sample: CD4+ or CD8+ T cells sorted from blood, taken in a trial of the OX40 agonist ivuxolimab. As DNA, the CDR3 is TGTGCCAGCAGTGATTCCCCCGTTGGGTCACCCCTCCACTTT. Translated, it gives CASSDSPVGSPLHF.